The following is a T cell receptor beta chain sequence with its context. Its antigen remains unknown. Per sample, no less than 5.5 micrograms of total RNA were extracted. This entry belongs to a study of blood T cells in healthy people across ages. General study results and limits: Roughly linear age-related decline in beta diversity appeared, significant by age 40.

Combining a sample-barcoded 5' primer with a J-beta primer mix, a second PCR ran for roughly 7 to 12 cycles. Each cDNA was tagged by a template-switch adaptor containing 12 random nucleotides. TCRdb used MiXCR to reprocess the 5' RACE reads, holding one entry per CDR3 protein. The table records 1,100,000 or so distinct CDR3 sequences, 40% to 55% of them present only once. Germline CDR1 SGHRS, CDR2 YFSETQ. V lost 2 bases and J lost 3, with 12 bases in between. The CDR3 contains 14 residues. What was sequenced was blood. The gene calls are TRBV5-1 and TRBJ2-7; TRBD2 is a possible D gene (5 bases). The source of this sequence is a woman aged 60 to 75 in good health. CDR3 bases: TGCGCCAGCAGCTTCCGGGTTAGCGACTACGAGCAGTACTTC. Translation: CASSFRVSDYEQYF.